The next 25 T cell receptor beta chains were all read from a single sample in a study of T cell changes during pregnancy in multiple sclerosis. Libraries were prepared by immunoSEQ multiplex PCR; TCRdb keeps only in-frame clonotypes and omits some of them. The sample contains some 110,000 clones, approximately 90% of which appear only once. The sequences come from peripheral blood, collected in the third trimester of pregnancy. The receptors were gathered from a female donor with multiple sclerosis, enrolled in a pregnancy study.

This sequence joins TRBV19 and TRBJ2-1; 15 bases match TRBD2. This CDR3 region has 16 residues. V dropped 3 bases and J dropped 4; count of bases not matched to a gene: 1. Germline V gene lookup returns CDR1 LNHDA and CDR2 SQIVND (reference sequence). CDR3 nucleotides: TGTGCCAGTAGTATGGGACTAGCGGGAGGTTACAATGAGCAGTTCTTC. This encodes CASSMGLAGGYNEQFF.

CDR3 bases: TGTGCCAGCAGCTTCAGGGGGTTAGCAGATACGCAGTATTTT. Translation gives CASSFRGLADTQYF. The genes are TRBV13 and TRBJ2-3, with 7 bases that match TRBD1. V lost 3 bases to trimming and J lost 4 bases; unmatched junction nucleotides: 4. The CDR3 sequence is 14 residues long. CDR1 and CDR2 from the germline V gene are PRHDT and FYEKMQ (reference sequence). The whole variable domain, remainder taken from reference TRBV13 and TRBJ2-3, is AAGVIQSPRHLIKEKRETATLKCYPIPRHDTVYWYQQGPGQDPQFLISFYEKMQSDKGSIPDRFSAQQFSDYHSELNMSSLELGDSALYFCASSFRGLADTQYFGPGTRLTVL.

V is TRBV7-9 and J is TRBJ1-5; no clear D. The CDR3 is 12 residues long. From germline, CDR1 is SEHNR and CDR2 FQNEAQ (reference sequence). The V end lost 3 bases, the J end lost 3 bases, and 3 bases lay between the germline ends. The CDR3 nucleotides are TGTGCCAGCAGCTTCAACAATCAGCCCCAGCATTTT. Translated: CASSFNNQPQHF.

The V and J genes are TRBV5-4 and TRBJ1-2, with TRBD1 matching 9 bases. The CDR3 covers 15 residues. Trimming at V came to 2 bases and at J to 2 bases, leaving 4 bases not matched to a gene. CDR1 SGHNT and CDR2 YYREEE come from the germline V gene (reference sequence). CDR3 DNA sequence: TGTGCCAGCAGCTTACAGGGGGCGCAGAACTATGGCTACACCTTC. Its protein product is CASSLQGAQNYGYTF.

This chain joins TRBV11-2 and TRBJ1-2, with no clear D. This CDR3 is built from 11 residues. Germline CDR1 is SGHAT and CDR2 is FQNNGV. Trimming took off 3 bases at V and 8 bases at J, with 7 bases between the two ends. The CDR3 nucleotides read TGTGCCAGCAGCTTCGGGGAAGGCTACACCTTC. Amino acid sequence: CASSFGEGYTF. The whole variable domain, filled in from reference TRBV11-2 and TRBJ1-2, reads EAGVAQSPRYKIIEKRQSVAFWCNPISGHATLYWYQQILGQGPKLLIQFQNNGVVDDSQLPKDRFSAERLKGVDSTLKIQPAKLEDSAVYLCASSFGEGYTFGSGTRLTVV.

This chain links TRBV6-1 with TRBJ1-5; the match to TRBD1 covers 7 bases. J gave up 7 bases and V 3 bases, and 12 bases lay outside the gene matches. Germline V gives CDR1 MNHNS, CDR2 SASEGT. CDR3 length: 16 residues. CDR3 sequence: CASSDQGDRASQPQHF. The CDR3 region has the DNA TGTGCCAGCAGTGATCAAGGCGACAGGGCTTCCCAGCCCCAGCATTTT.

This sequence joins TRBV6-5 and TRBJ1-2, with 9 bases matching TRBD1. Trimming took 2 bases from V and 2 from J; bases not matched to a gene: 3. This CDR3 has 15 residues. Germline CDR1 is MNHEY and CDR2 is SVGAGI. Here the CDR3 DNA reads TGTGCCAGCAGTTACCTCGGGACAGGGAACTATGGCTACACCTTC. Protein product: CASSYLGTGNYGYTF.

The V gene is TRBV7-2, the J gene TRBJ2-3; D perhaps matches TRBD2 (5 bases). V lost 5 bases to trimming and J lost 7 bases, with 13 bases between them. Germline lookup yields CDR1 SGHTA and CDR2 FQGNSA. The CDR3 runs 13 residues. The CDR3 loop is CASSLGAVNTQYF. CDR3 in DNA: TGTGCCAGCAGCCTGGGAGCAGTAAATACGCAGTATTTT.

V usage is TRBV4-2 and J usage is TRBJ2-2, with D maybe TRBD1 (6 bases). This CDR3 region has 14 residues. The germline V gene encodes CDR1 LGHNA and CDR2 YNFKEQ. Trimming took 3 bases from V and 8 from J, leaving 13 bases between them. CDR3 coding DNA: TGTGCCAGCAGCCAGCTACAGGGTCTGGGGGAGCTGTTTTTT. Translation: CASSQLQGLGELFF.

This clone was observed a handful of times. This chain connects TRBV19 to TRBJ2-7; no clear D. V was clipped by 1 base and J by 6 bases, with 4 bases between them. Germline CDR1 LNHDA, CDR2 SQIVND (reference sequence). CDR3 length: 11 residues. DNA for the CDR3: TGTGCCAGTAGTATAGGACTCGAGCAGTACTTC. Encoded protein: CASSIGLEQYF.

This sequence joins TRBV4-2 and TRBJ1-2, with D perhaps TRBD1 (5 bases). V gave up 3 bases and J gave up 7 bases, with 18 bases separating them. Germline CDR1 and CDR2: LGHNA and YNFKEQ. CDR3 length equals 15 residues. This CDR3 reads CASSQDPGREVGYTF. DNA of the CDR3: TGTGCCAGCAGCCAGGATCCCGGCAGGGAAGTTGGCTACACCTTC.

This chain connects TRBV4-1 to TRBJ2-1, with 7 bases identical to TRBD1. CDR1 MGHRA and CDR2 YSYEKL come from the germline V gene. V was pared by 0 bases and J by 9 bases, with 14 bases of the junction left unmatched. This CDR3 has 17 amino acids. CDR3: CASSQDPTGERASEQFF. CDR3 in DNA: TGCGCCAGCAGCCAAGACCCCACAGGGGAAAGGGCAAGTGAGCAGTTCTTC.

The rearrangement links TRBV5-4 to TRBJ1-2, with TRBD1 as a possible D gene (6 bases). This CDR3 has 14 residues. Germline lookup yields CDR1 SGHNT and CDR2 YYREEE (reference sequence). Deletions cut 4 bases from V and 8 bases from J, with 18 bases between. The chain's CDR3 is CASSTSGALDGYTF. The CDR3 bases are TGTGCCAGCAGCACTTCAGGGGCTTTGGACGGCTACACCTTC.

The chain combines TRBV13 with TRBJ2-1; 11 positions match TRBD1. Per the germline V gene, CDR1 is PRHDT and CDR2 is FYEKMQ (reference sequence). The CDR3 length is 15 residues. V dropped 5 bases and J dropped 8; count of bases not matched to a gene: 8. The DNA of the CDR3 is TGTGCCAGCAGCCGCGGGGACAGGGGGGATCATGAGCAGTTCTTC. This sequence encodes CASSRGDRGDHEQFF.

The chain links TRBV7-8 to TRBJ2-3; weak D call: TRBD2 (5 bases). This CDR3 contains 15 residues. The germline V gene encodes CDR1 SGHVS and CDR2 FQNEAQ. Trimming stripped 0 bases from V and 2 bases from J, with 9 bases between. The chain's CDR3 is CASSLARTATDTQYF. CDR3 DNA: TGTGCCAGCAGCTTAGCCAGGACTGCCACAGATACGCAGTATTTT. The whole variable domain, remainder taken from reference TRBV7-8 and TRBJ2-3, is GAGVSQSPRYKVAKRGQDVALRCDPISGHVSLFWYQQALGQGPEFLTYFQNEAQLDKSGLPSDRFFAERPEGSVSTLKIQRTQQEDSAVYLCASSLARTATDTQYFGPGTRLTVL.

This chain uses TRBV27 with TRBJ2-3; 9 bases agree with TRBD1. V shed 4 bases, J shed 2 bases, and the junction held 7 bases outside the gene matches. CDR1 and CDR2 from the germline V gene are MNHEY and SMNVEV (reference sequence). The CDR3 is 16 amino acids. CDR3 DNA: TGTGCCAGCAGTTCCTCCCGGGACAGGGTCACAGATACGCAGTATTTT. Residues: CASSSSRDRVTDTQYF.

This sequence joins TRBV11-2 and TRBJ1-1, with D maybe TRBD1 (6 bases). The V and J ends lost 5 bases and 7 bases respectively, with 17 bases between them. Germline-derived CDR1 and CDR2 are SGHAT and FQNNGV. This CDR3 contains 14 residues. The CDR3: CASSLTRTAVEAFF. The CDR3 DNA sequence: TGTGCCAGCAGCCTAACCCGGACAGCCGTTGAAGCTTTCTTT.

The chain carries TRBV7-2 and TRBJ1-2; D remains ambiguous. V was clipped by 4 bases and J by 2 bases, with 5 bases between them. Germline V CDR1 and CDR2: SGHTA, FQGNSA. The CDR3 loop spans 12 amino acids. CDR3 sequence reads: CASSSPNYGYTF. In nucleotides, the CDR3 is TGTGCCAGCAGCTCTCCCAACTATGGCTACACCTTC.

This chain links TRBV27 with TRBJ2-1; no clear D gene. This CDR3 contains 14 residues. The V end lost 4 bases, the J end lost 12 bases, and 19 bases lay between the germline ends. Germline-derived CDR1 and CDR2 are MNHEY and SMNVEV (reference sequence). The CDR3 coding sequence is TGTGCCAGCAGTTCTTTGTTCGGCGGAGATGGGCAGTTCTTC. Protein sequence: CASSSLFGGDGQFF.

The chain uses TRBV19 and TRBJ2-7; TRBD2 matches at 14 bases. V gave up 4 bases and J gave up 8 bases; unmatched junction bases: 7. The V gene's germline CDR1 is LNHDA and CDR2 SQIVND (reference sequence). This CDR3 is built from 15 residues. CDR3 DNA: TGTGCCAGTAGTACCCCGGGACTAGCGGGAGAACAGCAGTACTTC. Translating gives CASSTPGLAGEQQYF.

The chain carries TRBV9 and TRBJ2-1; 7 bases agree with TRBD1. The CDR3 consists of 14 residues. CDR1 and CDR2 from the germline V gene are SGDLS and YYNGEE. Germline trimming cut 4 bases from V and 8 bases from J; bases unmatched to any gene: 9. As DNA, the CDR3 is TGTGCCAGCAGCCAGGGGGAAGGGGCTGATGAGCAGTTCTTC. Protein sequence: CASSQGEGADEQFF.

V and J are TRBV13 and TRBJ2-1; D not certain. Germline loops: CDR1 PRHDT, CDR2 FYEKMQ (reference sequence). V lost 0 bases and J 1 base, leaving 4 bases between the germline ends. The CDR3 totals 14 residues. CDR3: CASSLGSSYNEQFF. The CDR3, as DNA: TGTGCCAGCAGCTTAGGCTCTTCCTACAATGAGCAGTTCTTC.

The chain employs TRBV21-1 and TRBJ2-2; the table assigns TRBD1, which was not confirmed against the DNA. TRBV21-1 is labeled a pseudogene. The CDR3 runs to 16 residues. DNA for the CDR3: TGTGCCAGCAGCAAAGGGCTGGGACAGAACACCGGGGAGCTGTTTTTT. It specifies CASSKGLGQNTGELFF.

The chain has TRBV27 and TRBJ2-7; a weak D match, TRBD1 (6 bases). The CDR3 covers 14 residues. Between the trimmed V and J ends, which lost 3 bases and 2 bases, there was a span of 11 bases. The germline CDR1 and CDR2 sequences are MNHEY and SMNVEV (reference sequence). In DNA, the CDR3 is TGTGCCAGCAGTTTTCAGGGGAACCCCTACGAGCAGTACTTC. Translating gives CASSFQGNPYEQYF.

The chain carries TRBV28 and TRBJ2-5; D is possibly TRBD1 (5 bases). Germline V gene data show CDR1 as MDHEN and CDR2 as SYDVKM. This CDR3 region has 15 residues. V lost 2 bases and J lost 5, with 15 bases in between. The CDR3 DNA follows: TGTGCCAGCAGTTTAGACAGCCTTCGTTTGGAGACCCAGTACTTC. Amino acid sequence: CASSLDSLRLETQYF.